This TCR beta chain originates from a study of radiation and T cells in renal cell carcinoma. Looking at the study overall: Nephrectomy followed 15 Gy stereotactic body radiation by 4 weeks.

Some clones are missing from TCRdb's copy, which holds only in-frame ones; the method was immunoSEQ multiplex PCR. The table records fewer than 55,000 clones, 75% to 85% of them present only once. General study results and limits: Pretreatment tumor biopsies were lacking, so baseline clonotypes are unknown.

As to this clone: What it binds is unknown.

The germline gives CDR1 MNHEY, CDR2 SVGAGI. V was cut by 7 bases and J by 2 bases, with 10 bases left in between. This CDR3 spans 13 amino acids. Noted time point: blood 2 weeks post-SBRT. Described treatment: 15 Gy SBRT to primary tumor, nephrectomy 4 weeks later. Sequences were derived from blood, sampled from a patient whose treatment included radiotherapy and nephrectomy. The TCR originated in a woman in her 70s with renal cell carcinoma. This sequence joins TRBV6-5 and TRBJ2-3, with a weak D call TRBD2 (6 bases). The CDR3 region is CASMASDTDTQYF. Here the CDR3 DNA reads TGTGCCAGCATGGCTAGCGACACAGATACGCAGTATTTT.